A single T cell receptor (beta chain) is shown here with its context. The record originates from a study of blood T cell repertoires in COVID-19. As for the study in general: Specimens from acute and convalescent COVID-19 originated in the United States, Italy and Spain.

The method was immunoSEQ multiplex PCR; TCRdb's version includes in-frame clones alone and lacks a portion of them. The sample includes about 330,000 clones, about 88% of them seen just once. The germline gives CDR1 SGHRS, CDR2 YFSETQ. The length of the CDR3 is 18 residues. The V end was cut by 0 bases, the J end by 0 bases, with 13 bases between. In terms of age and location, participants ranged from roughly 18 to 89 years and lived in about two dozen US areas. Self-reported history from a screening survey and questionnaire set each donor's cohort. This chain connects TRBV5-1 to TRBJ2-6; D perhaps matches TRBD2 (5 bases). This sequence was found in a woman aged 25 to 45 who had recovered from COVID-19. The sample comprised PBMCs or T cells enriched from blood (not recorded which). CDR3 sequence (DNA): TGCGCCAGCAGCTTGGTTTCTCGGGATGCCTCTGGGGCCAACGTCCTGACTTTC. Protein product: CASSLVSRDASGANVLTF.